Presented here are 23 T cell receptor beta chains from one specimen sequenced in a study of CD8 T cells in ankylosing spondylitis. TCRdb processed the 5' RACE reads anew with MiXCR; each CDR3 protein has one entry. The repertoire holds some 130,000 distinct CDR3 sequences, with about 7% as singletons. The sample consisted of blood, either unsorted or a sorted T cell fraction (not recorded which). All receptors derive from a female donor with ankylosing spondylitis or in good health (not recorded which).

This clonotype was seen ten or more times. This sequence joins TRBV12-3 or TRBV12-4 and TRBJ1-2; D is possibly TRBD1 (5 bases). V was cut by 10 bases and J by 4 bases, with 16 bases left in between. The CDR3 has 13 residues. CDR3 nucleotide sequence: TGTGCCACCCTCCCGGGGGGAGGCTATGGCTACACCTTC. This translates into CATLPGGGYGYTF.

This chain joins TRBV30 and TRBJ1-2, with D possibly being TRBD1 (5 bases). CDR3 length: 10 residues. The germline V gene encodes CDR1 GTSNPN and CDR2 SVGIG (reference sequence). V was trimmed by 1 base and J by 8 bases, leaving 5 bases between them. Here the CDR3 reads CAWSGGGYTF. CDR3 in DNA: TGTGCCTGGAGTGGGGGGGGCTACACCTTC.

The table lists this clonotype with many counts. The CDR3 bases are TGCGCCAGCAGCTTGGCGGGCCAGGGGGACCAGTACTTC. Translating it yields CASSLAGQGDQYF. The chain joins TRBV5-1 to TRBJ2-5; 7 bases are a match to TRBD1. V was pared by 0 bases and J by 10 bases, with 6 bases of the junction left unmatched. Looked up from germline, CDR1 is SGHRS and CDR2 is YFSETQ. This CDR3 has 13 amino acids.

This clonotype was observed many times. The chain has TRBV27 and TRBJ2-7, with a weak D call TRBD1 (5 bases). The germline V and J ends were trimmed by 2 bases and 2 bases, with 10 bases remaining between them. CDR1 and CDR2 (germline): MNHEY, SMNVEV (reference sequence). The CDR3 length is 14 residues. CDR3 protein: CASSLQDRPYEQYF. Written as DNA, the CDR3 is TGTGCCAGCAGTTTACAAGACAGACCCTACGAGCAGTACTTC.

This clonotype came up many times. The chain links TRBV2 to TRBJ2-7, with 8 positions matching TRBD1. V trimming: 10 bases; J trimming: 4 bases; junction bases outside the gene matches: 9. The CDR3 runs 13 residues. The V gene's germline CDR1 is SNHLY and CDR2 FYNNEI. Written as DNA, the CDR3 is TGTGCCACTTCCCGGGACAGGCGATACGAGCAGTACTTC. This sequence encodes CATSRDRRYEQYF.

This clonotype was found a few times. The chain couples TRBV2 to TRBJ2-2, with TRBD2 identical over 10 bases. V lost 7 bases, J lost 4 bases, and 9 bases stayed unmatched. Germline values: CDR1 SNHLY, CDR2 FYNNEI. The CDR3 consists of 16 residues. This CDR3 is CASKLERGGGTGELFF. The CDR3 DNA is TGTGCCAGCAAGTTAGAGCGGGGGGGCGGCACCGGGGAGCTGTTTTTT.

Ten or more counts support this clonotype. The J gene is TRBJ1-5, the V gene TRBV20-1; the match to TRBD1 covers 8 bases. The CDR3 is 16 residues long. The ends lost 3 bases at V and 4 bases at J; junction bases unmatched: 11. Germline V CDR1 and CDR2: DFQATT, SNEGSKA (reference sequence). CDR3 bases: TGCAGTGCTAGCACTCCCCGGACAGGGAGGAATCAGCCCCAGCATTTT. Translation gives CSASTPRTGRNQPQHF.

This clonotype appeared many times. The chain recombines TRBV5-1 with TRBJ1-4; D not certain. The length of the CDR3 is 14 residues. Germline values: CDR1 SGHRS, CDR2 YFSETQ. Trimming removed 0 bases from V and 8 bases from J, with 11 bases in between. The CDR3 is CASSLAGVAEKLFF. CDR3 coding DNA: TGCGCCAGCAGCTTGGCAGGAGTAGCGGAAAAACTGTTTTTT.

The table lists this clonotype with many counts. The chain combines TRBV15 with TRBJ2-5; D is perhaps TRBD1 or TRBD2 (5 bases each). Trimming shortened V by 1 base and J by 1 base, and 7 bases separated the two germline ends. From germline, CDR1 is LNHNV and CDR2 YYDKDF (reference sequence). CDR3 size: 14 residues. The CDR3 loop reads CATSRGGAQETQYF. The CDR3 nucleotides read TGTGCCACCAGCAGAGGAGGGGCCCAAGAGACCCAGTACTTC.

This clonotype was found many times. CDR3 in amino acids: CSALGGTGVNYGYTF. The DNA for the CDR3 is TGCAGTGCCCTAGGCGGGACAGGGGTGAACTATGGCTACACCTTC. The chain links TRBV20-1 to TRBJ1-2; TRBD1 matches at 10 bases. The CDR3 totals 15 residues. With 6 bases clipped from V and 2 bases from J, the junction kept 9 bases outside the gene matches. Germline CDR1 reads DFQATT; CDR2 reads SNEGSKA (reference sequence).

This clonotype has at least ten counts. V is TRBV5-4 and J is TRBJ1-4; TRBD1 matches at 10 bases. Germline values: CDR1 SGHNT, CDR2 YYREEE (reference sequence). The CDR3 contains 15 residues. Germline trimming cut 4 bases from V and 6 bases from J; bases unmatched to any gene: 6. CDR3 sequence reads: CASSRTGTGDEKLFF. For the CDR3, the DNA is TGTGCCAGCAGCCGGACCGGGACAGGGGATGAAAAACTGTTTTTT.

This clonotype occurred many times. The DNA of the CDR3 is TGTGCCAGCAACCGGGACGATAATTCACCCCTCCACTTT. Its translation: CASNRDDNSPLHF. The chain uses TRBV6-6 and TRBJ1-6, with D maybe TRBD1 (5 bases). This CDR3 spans 13 amino acids. V lost 7 bases, J lost 5 bases, and 9 bases lay in between. The germline gives CDR1 MNHNY, CDR2 SVGAGI (reference sequence).

This clonotype has ten or more counts. This chain connects TRBV5-1 to TRBJ2-1; tentative D call: TRBD2 (6 bases). The CDR3 contains 16 residues. In germline, CDR1 is SGHRS, CDR2 YFSETQ. V shed 2 bases and J shed 4 bases, with 16 bases lying between them. CDR3 nucleotides: TGCGCCAGCAGCTTCTCCGGGACTGGAAATTACAATGAGCAGTTCTTC. Protein sequence: CASSFSGTGNYNEQFF.

In regard to this clonotype: A clone one base away is much larger, so this may be a read error. The genes are TRBV14 and TRBJ1-1; D gene uncertain. CDR3 length: 15 amino acids. CDR1 is SGHDN and CDR2 is FVKESK in the germline V gene. The V end was cut by 0 bases, the J end by 4 bases, with 12 bases between. The CDR3 region is CASSQEPWVGTEAFF. The CDR3 DNA is TGTGCCAGCAGCCAAGAGCCATGGGTGGGCACTGAAGCTTTCTTT.

Many counts were recorded for this clonotype. The chain is built from TRBV5-6 and TRBJ1-2; the D is unclear. Germline lookup yields CDR1 SGHDT and CDR2 YYEEEE. Trimming removed 1 base from V and 4 bases from J, with 8 bases in between. The CDR3 covers 13 residues. As DNA, the CDR3 is TGTGCCAGCAGCTTGCAGTCGGGCTATGGCTACACCTTC. Amino acid sequence: CASSLQSGYGYTF.

This clonotype was seen many times. The chain links TRBV18 to TRBJ2-5, with D perhaps TRBD1 (6 bases). CDR3 size: 13 residues. CDR1 is KGHSH and CDR2 is LQKENI in the germline V gene. V shed 4 bases and J shed 2 bases, with 8 bases lying between them. CDR3 DNA sequence: TGTGCCAGCTCACAGACAGGACAAGAGACCCAGTACTTC. It yields the protein CASSQTGQETQYF.

The J gene is TRBJ1-4, the V gene TRBV7-9, with D perhaps TRBD1 (6 bases). Germline V gives CDR1 SEHNR, CDR2 FQNEAQ (reference sequence). V was shortened by 7 bases and J by 8 bases, with 20 bases between the two germline ends. The CDR3 is 15 residues long. In DNA form, the CDR3 reads TGTGCCAGCATCCGCGCAGGGGCACGGGGGGAAAAACTGTTTTTT. Translated, it gives CASIRAGARGEKLFF. The whole variable domain, filled in from reference TRBV7-9 and TRBJ1-4, reads DTGVSQNPRHKITKRGQNVTFRCDPISEHNRLYWYRQTLGQGPEFLTYFQNEAQLEKSRLLSDRFSAERPKGSFSTLEIQRTEQGDSAMYLCASIRAGARGEKLFFGSGTQLSVL.

This clonotype was seen repeatedly, ten times or more. V and J are TRBV5-1 and TRBJ2-1, with D perhaps given as TRBD1 or TRBD2 (6 bases each). CDR3 length: 14 residues. Trimming removed 4 bases at V and 9 bases at J, with 17 bases between. CDR1 is SGHRS, CDR2 YFSETQ, per germline. The CDR3 DNA is TGCGCCAGCAGCCCTAGCGTACGACAGGCTGAGCAGTTCTTC. Translation gives CASSPSVRQAEQFF.

This clonotype has at least ten counts. This chain joins TRBV6-1 and TRBJ1-2; the match to TRBD1 covers 9 bases. Per germline, CDR1 MNHNS and CDR2 SASEGT. Trimming took 4 bases from V and 5 from J; bases not matched to a gene: 2. CDR3 length: 13 amino acids. The CDR3 nucleotides read TGTGCCAGCAGTGCCGACAGGGGGTATGGCTACACCTTC. Protein product: CASSADRGYGYTF.

This clonotype was recorded many times. CDR3 in DNA: TGTGCCAGCAGCCAAGATATCTATTTGCAGGGGGTGTTCGAAAACATTCAGTACTTC. Translating gives CASSQDIYLQGVFENIQYF. The V gene is TRBV3-1, the J gene TRBJ2-4; 7 bases match TRBD1. The CDR3 is made up of 19 amino acids. J was trimmed by 5 bases and V by 0 bases; bases with no gene match: 16. Germline CDR1 LGHDT, CDR2 YNNKEL (reference sequence).

The CDR3 region is CASSLETVGYTF. The CDR3 DNA reads TGCGCCAGCAGCTTAGAGACAGTCGGCTACACCTTC. The chain combines TRBV5-1 with TRBJ1-2, with a weak D call TRBD1 (5 bases). With 2 bases removed from V and 8 bases from J, the gap between germline ends came to 10 bases. This CDR3 region has 12 residues. Per germline, CDR1 SGHRS and CDR2 YFSETQ.

The chain employs TRBV27 and TRBJ2-1; D is undetermined. The CDR3 has 14 residues. CDR1 MNHEY and CDR2 SMNVEV come from the germline V gene (reference sequence). The V gene lost 2 bases and the J gene lost 4 bases, with 9 bases spanning the gap. The CDR3 loop is CASSLKPGYNEQFF. CDR3 in DNA: TGTGCCAGCAGTTTAAAGCCCGGGTACAATGAGCAGTTCTTC.

This clonotype has a count of ten or more. This sequence joins TRBV4-1 and TRBJ2-7, with 9 bases that match TRBD1. Germline CDR1 reads MGHRA; CDR2 reads YSYEKL. CDR3 size: 14 residues. V shed 3 bases, J shed 3 bases, and the junction held 3 bases outside the gene matches. This CDR3 reads CASSQGTGYYEQYF. Written as DNA, the CDR3 is TGCGCCAGCAGCCAGGGGACAGGGTACTACGAGCAGTACTTC.